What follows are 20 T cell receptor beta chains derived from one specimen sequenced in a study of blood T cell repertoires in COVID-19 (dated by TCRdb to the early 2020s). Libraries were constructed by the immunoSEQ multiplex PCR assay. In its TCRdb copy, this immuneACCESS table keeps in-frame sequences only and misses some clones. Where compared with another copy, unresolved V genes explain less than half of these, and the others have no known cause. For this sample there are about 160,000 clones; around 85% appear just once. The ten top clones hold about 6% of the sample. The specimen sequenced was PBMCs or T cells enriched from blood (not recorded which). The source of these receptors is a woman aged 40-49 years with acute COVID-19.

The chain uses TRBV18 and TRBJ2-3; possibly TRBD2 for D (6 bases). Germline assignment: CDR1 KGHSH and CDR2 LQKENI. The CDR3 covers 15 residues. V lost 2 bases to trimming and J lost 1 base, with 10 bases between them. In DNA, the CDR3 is TGTGCCAGCTCACCAGGAGGGATCCGCACAGATACGCAGTATTTT. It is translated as CASSPGGIRTDTQYF.

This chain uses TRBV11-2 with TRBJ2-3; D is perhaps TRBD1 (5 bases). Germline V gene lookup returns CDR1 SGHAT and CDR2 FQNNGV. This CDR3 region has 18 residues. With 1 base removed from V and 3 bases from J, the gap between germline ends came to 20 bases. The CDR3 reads CASSLGRVLPIPTDTQYF. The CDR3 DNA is TGTGCCAGCAGCTTAGGCAGGGTCCTGCCTATCCCAACAGATACGCAGTATTTT.

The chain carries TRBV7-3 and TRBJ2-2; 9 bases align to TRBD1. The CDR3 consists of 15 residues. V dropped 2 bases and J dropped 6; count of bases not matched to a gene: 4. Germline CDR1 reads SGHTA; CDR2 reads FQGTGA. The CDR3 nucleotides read TGTGCCAGCAGCTTAGTGACAGGGGGACCCGGGGAGCTGTTTTTT. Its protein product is CASSLVTGGPGELFF.

In DNA form, the CDR3 reads TGTGCCAGCAGCTTATGGGGGGGAAGCTCCTACAATGAGCAGTTCTTC. Translation gives CASSLWGGSSYNEQFF. The chain recombines TRBV7-2 with TRBJ2-1; 7 nucleotides match TRBD2. Germline loops: CDR1 SGHTA, CDR2 FQGNSA. The CDR3 has 16 residues. J gave up 0 bases and V 2 bases, and 4 bases lay outside the gene matches. Full variable domain (rest looked up from reference TRBV7-2 and TRBJ2-1): GAGVSQSPSNKVTEKGKDVELRCDPISGHTALYWYRQSLGQGLEFLIYFQGNSAPDKSGLPSDRFSAERTGGSVSTLTIQRTQQEDSAVYLCASSLWGGSSYNEQFFGPGTRLTVL.

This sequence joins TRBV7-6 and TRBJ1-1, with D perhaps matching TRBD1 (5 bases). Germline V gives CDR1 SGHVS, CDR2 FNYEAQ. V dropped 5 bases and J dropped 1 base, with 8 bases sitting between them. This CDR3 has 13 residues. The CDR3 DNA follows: TGTGCCAGCAGCATTGGACAGAACACTGAAGCTTTCTTT. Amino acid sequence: CASSIGQNTEAFF.

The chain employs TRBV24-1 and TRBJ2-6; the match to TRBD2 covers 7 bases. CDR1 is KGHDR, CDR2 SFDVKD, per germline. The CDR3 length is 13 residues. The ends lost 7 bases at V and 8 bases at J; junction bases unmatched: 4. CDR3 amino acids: CATSPGGSNVLTF. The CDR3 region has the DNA TGTGCCACCAGCCCCGGGGGGTCCAACGTCCTGACTTTC.

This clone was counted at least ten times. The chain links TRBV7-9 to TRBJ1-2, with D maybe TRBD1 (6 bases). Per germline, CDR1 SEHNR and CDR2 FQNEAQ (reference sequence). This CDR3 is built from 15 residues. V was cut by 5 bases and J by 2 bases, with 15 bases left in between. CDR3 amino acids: CASSPMGGLNYGYTF. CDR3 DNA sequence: TGTGCCAGCAGCCCCATGGGGGGGCTCAACTATGGCTACACCTTC. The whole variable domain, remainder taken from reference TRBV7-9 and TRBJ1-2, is DTGVSQNPRHKITKRGQNVTFRCDPISEHNRLYWYRQTLGQGPEFLTYFQNEAQLEKSRLLSDRFSAERPKGSFSTLEIQRTEQGDSAMYLCASSPMGGLNYGYTFGSGTRLTVV.

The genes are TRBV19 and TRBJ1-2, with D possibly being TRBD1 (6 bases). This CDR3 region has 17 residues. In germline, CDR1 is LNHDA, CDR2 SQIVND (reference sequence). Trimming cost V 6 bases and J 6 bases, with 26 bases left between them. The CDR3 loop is CASSANSDQGIFHGYTF. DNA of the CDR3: TGTGCCAGTAGCGCGAACTCGGACCAGGGGATATTCCATGGCTACACCTTC.

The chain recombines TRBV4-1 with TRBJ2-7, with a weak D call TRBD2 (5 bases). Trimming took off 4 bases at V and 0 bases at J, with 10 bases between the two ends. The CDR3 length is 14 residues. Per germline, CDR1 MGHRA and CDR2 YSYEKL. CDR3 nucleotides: TGCGCCAGCAGCCTCACGGGATTCTCCTACGAGCAGTACTTC. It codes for CASSLTGFSYEQYF.

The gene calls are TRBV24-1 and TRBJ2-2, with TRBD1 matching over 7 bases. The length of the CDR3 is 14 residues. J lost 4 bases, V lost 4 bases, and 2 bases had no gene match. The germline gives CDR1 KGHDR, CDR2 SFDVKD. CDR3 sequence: CATSDPGGTGELFF. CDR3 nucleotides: TGTGCCACCAGTGACCCAGGGGGCACCGGGGAGCTGTTTTTT.

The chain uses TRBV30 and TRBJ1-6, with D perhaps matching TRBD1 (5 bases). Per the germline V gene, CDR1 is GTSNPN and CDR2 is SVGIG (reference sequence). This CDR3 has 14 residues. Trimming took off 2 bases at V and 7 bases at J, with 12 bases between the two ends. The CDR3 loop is CAWSSLTVNSPLHF. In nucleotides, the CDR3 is TGTGCCTGGAGTTCATTGACAGTAAATTCACCCCTCCACTTT.

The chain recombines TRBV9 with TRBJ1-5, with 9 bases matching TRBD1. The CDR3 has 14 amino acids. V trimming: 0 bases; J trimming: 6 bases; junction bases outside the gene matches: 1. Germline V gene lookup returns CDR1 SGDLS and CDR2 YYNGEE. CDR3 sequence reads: CASSVADRGQPQHF. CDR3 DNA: TGTGCCAGCAGCGTAGCGGACAGGGGTCAGCCCCAGCATTTT.

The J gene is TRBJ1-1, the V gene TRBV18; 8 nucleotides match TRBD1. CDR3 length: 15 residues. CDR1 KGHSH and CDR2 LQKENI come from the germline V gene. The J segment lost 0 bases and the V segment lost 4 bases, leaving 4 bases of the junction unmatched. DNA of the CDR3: TGTGCCAGCTCACGGGGGACAGGCCTGAACACTGAAGCTTTCTTT. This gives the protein CASSRGTGLNTEAFF.

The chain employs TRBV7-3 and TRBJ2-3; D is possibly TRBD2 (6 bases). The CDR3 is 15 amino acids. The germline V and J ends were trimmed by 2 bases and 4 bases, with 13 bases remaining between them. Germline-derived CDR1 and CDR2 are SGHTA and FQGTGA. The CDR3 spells CASSLSLAPPDTQYF. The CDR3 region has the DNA TGTGCCAGCAGCTTATCTCTAGCGCCCCCAGATACGCAGTATTTT.

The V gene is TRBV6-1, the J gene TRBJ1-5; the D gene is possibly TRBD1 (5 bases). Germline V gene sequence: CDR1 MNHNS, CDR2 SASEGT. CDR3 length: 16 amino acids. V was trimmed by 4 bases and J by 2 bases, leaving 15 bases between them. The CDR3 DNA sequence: TGTGCCAGCAGTGCCGGGGGAAGGGGAGGCAATCAGCCCCAGCATTTT. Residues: CASSAGGRGGNQPQHF.

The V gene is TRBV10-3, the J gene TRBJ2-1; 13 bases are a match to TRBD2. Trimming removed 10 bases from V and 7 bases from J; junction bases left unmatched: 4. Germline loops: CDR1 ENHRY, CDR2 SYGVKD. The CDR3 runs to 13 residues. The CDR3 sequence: CASGLAGANEQFF. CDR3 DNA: TGTGCCAGCGGACTAGCGGGAGCTAATGAGCAGTTCTTC.

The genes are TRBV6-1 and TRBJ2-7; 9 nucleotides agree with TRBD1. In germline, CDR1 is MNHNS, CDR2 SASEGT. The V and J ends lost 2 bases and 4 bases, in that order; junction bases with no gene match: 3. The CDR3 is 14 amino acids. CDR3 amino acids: CASSEPTGGYEQYF. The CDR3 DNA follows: TGTGCCAGCAGTGAACCGACAGGGGGTTACGAGCAGTACTTC.

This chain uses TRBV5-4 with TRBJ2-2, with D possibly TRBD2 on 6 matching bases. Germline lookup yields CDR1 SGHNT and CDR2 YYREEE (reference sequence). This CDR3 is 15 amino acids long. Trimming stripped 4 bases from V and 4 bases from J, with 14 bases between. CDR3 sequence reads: CASSPGLPPTGELFF. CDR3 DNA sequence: TGTGCCAGCAGCCCGGGACTTCCCCCCACCGGGGAGCTGTTTTTT.

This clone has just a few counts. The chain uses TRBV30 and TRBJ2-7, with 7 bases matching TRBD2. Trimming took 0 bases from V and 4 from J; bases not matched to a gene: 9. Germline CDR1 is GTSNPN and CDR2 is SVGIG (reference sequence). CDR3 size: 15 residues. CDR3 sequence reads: CAWSVLGGSGYEQYF. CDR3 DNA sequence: TGTGCCTGGAGTGTACTGGGGGGGAGTGGATACGAGCAGTACTTC. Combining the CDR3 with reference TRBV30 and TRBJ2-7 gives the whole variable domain SQTIHQWPATLVQPVGSPLSLECTVEGTSNPNLYWYRQAAGRGLQLLFYSVGIGQISSEVPQNLSASRPQDRQFILSSKKLLLSDSGFYLCAWSVLGGSGYEQYFGPGTRLTVT.

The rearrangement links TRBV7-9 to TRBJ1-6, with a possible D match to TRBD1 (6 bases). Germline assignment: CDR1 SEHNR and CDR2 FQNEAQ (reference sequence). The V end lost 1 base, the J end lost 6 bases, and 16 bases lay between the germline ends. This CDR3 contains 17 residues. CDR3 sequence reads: CASSLVGQGMGNSPLHF. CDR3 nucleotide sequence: TGTGCCAGCAGCTTAGTAGGCCAGGGGATGGGTAATTCACCCCTCCACTTT.